The 28 T cell receptor beta chains reported below all come from one sample, sequenced in a study of blood T cell repertoires in COVID-19. Data came from immunoSEQ multiplex PCR; TCRdb stores just in-frame clones and leaves some out. The sample yields 100,000 to 150,000 clones, 70% to 90% seen once. Source material: peripheral blood. These receptors were collected from a middle-aged man with acute or convalescent COVID-19.

J is TRBJ1-3 and V is TRBV6-5; 7 bases line up with TRBD1. After removal of 7 bases from V and 2 bases from J, the junction contained 5 bases not matched to a gene. CDR3 length equals 14 residues. CDR1 and CDR2 from the germline V gene are MNHEY and SVGAGI. The CDR3: CASTFDRAGNTIYF. The CDR3 DNA reads as TGTGCCAGCACTTTTGACAGGGCTGGAAACACCATATATTTT.

The chain uses TRBV11-2 and TRBJ2-7; D is possibly TRBD2 (6 bases). V dropped 5 bases and J dropped 2 bases, with 10 bases sitting between them. Germline values: CDR1 SGHAT, CDR2 FQNNGV. The length of the CDR3 is 13 residues. Written as DNA, the CDR3 is TGTGCCAGCAGCCTGGAGGGGCCCTACGAGCAGTACTTC. It is translated as CASSLEGPYEQYF. Looking up the rest from reference TRBV11-2 and TRBJ2-7 gives the full variable domain: EAGVAQSPRYKIIEKRQSVAFWCNPISGHATLYWYQQILGQGPKLLIQFQNNGVVDDSQLPKDRFSAERLKGVDSTLKIQPAKLEDSAVYLCASSLEGPYEQYFGPGTRLTVT.

The CDR3 DNA reads as TGTGCCAGCAGTCTAGACAGGGGAGACAATCAGCCCCAGCATTTT. Protein product: CASSLDRGDNQPQHF. The chain employs TRBV3-1 (or the pseudogene TRBV3-2) and TRBJ1-5; 8 nucleotides agree with TRBD1. In germline, CDR1 is LGHDT, CDR2 YNNKEL (reference sequence). This CDR3 spans 15 amino acids. V trimming: 6 bases; J trimming: 3 bases; junction bases outside the gene matches: 7.

The gene calls are TRBV5-1 and TRBJ2-1, with 12 nucleotides matching TRBD2. Germline V gene lookup returns CDR1 SGHRS and CDR2 YFSETQ. The CDR3 contains 16 residues. The V gene end was trimmed by 2 bases and the J gene end by 7 bases; junction bases not matched to a gene: 7. CDR3 sequence (DNA): TGCGCCAGCAGCTTTGCTAGCGGGAGGGCCGGAAATGAGCAGTTCTTC. Translating gives CASSFASGRAGNEQFF.

The chain is built from TRBV29-1 and TRBJ1-1, with a possible D match to TRBD1 (6 bases). This CDR3 spans 11 amino acids. CDR1 and CDR2 (germline): SQVTM, ANQGSEA. The V gene lost 6 bases and the J gene lost 4 bases, with 9 bases spanning the gap. In DNA, the CDR3 is TGCAGCGTGGGAGGGGGCACTGAAGCTTTCTTT. Residues: CSVGGGTEAFF.

This chain uses TRBV6-2 or TRBV6-3 with TRBJ2-3; D call uncertain. The CDR3 is 13 residues long. CDR1 and CDR2 (germline): MNHEY, SVGEGT. V was trimmed by 6 bases and J by 5 bases, leaving 12 bases between them. This CDR3 is CASSPRREDTQYF. CDR3 coding DNA: TGTGCCAGCAGCCCCCGCCGAGAAGATACGCAGTATTTT.

This clone was observed once. The chain couples TRBV6-5 to TRBJ2-1; D unclear. Trimming stripped 2 bases from V and 0 bases from J, with 8 bases between. This CDR3 has 15 residues. Germline loops: CDR1 MNHEY, CDR2 SVGAGI. CDR3 protein: CASSYDPSSYNEQFF. The CDR3 nucleotides read TGTGCCAGCAGTTACGATCCGAGCTCCTACAATGAGCAGTTCTTC.

Here the CDR3 reads CASSLGTAYSGANVLTF. CDR3 coding DNA: TGTGCCAGCAGCTTGGGGACAGCTTACTCTGGGGCCAACGTCCTGACTTTC. The chain has TRBV5-6 and TRBJ2-6; tentatively, D is TRBD1 (6 bases). The CDR3 spans 17 residues. V lost 0 bases and J lost 0, with 10 bases in between. Germline loops: CDR1 SGHDT, CDR2 YYEEEE.

The chain joins TRBV10-3 to TRBJ2-7; 9 nucleotides align to TRBD1. CDR3 length: 14 amino acids. V gave up 4 bases and J gave up 5 bases; unmatched junction bases: 6. CDR1 and CDR2 from the germline V gene are ENHRY and SYGVKD. CDR3 loop: CAISGGTGNHEQYF. The CDR3 DNA reads TGTGCCATCAGTGGGGGGACAGGGAACCACGAGCAGTACTTC.

The rearrangement links TRBV7-3 to TRBJ2-5; D is perhaps TRBD1 (5 bases). This CDR3 comprises 13 residues. V was shortened by 5 bases and J by 5 bases, with 12 bases between the two germline ends. CDR1 is SGHTA and CDR2 is FQGTGA in the germline V gene. In nucleotides, the CDR3 is TGTGCCAGCAGCCAAACACCAGGGGAGACCCAGTACTTC. Its protein is CASSQTPGETQYF.

V usage is TRBV20-1 and J usage is TRBJ2-7, with a possible D match to TRBD1 (5 bases). Germline CDR1 reads DFQATT; CDR2 reads SNEGSKA (reference sequence). The CDR3 is 11 amino acids. Deletions cut 6 bases from V and 3 bases from J, with 9 bases between. CDR3 DNA sequence: TGCAGTGCACAGACAGACTACGAGCAGTACTTC. This codes for CSAQTDYEQYF.

CDR3 amino acids: CASSISPARAWEKLFF. CDR3 nucleotides: TGTGCCAGTAGTATTTCGCCAGCCAGGGCTTGGGAAAAACTGTTTTTT. The V and J genes are TRBV19 and TRBJ1-4; D is perhaps TRBD1 (5 bases). V dropped 3 bases and J dropped 8 bases, with 19 bases sitting between them. Germline CDR1 and CDR2: LNHDA and SQIVND (reference sequence). CDR3 length: 16 residues.

The genes are TRBV2 and TRBJ1-4, with a possible D match to TRBD1 (6 bases). The CDR3 is made up of 15 amino acids. Trimming cost V 4 bases and J 4 bases, with 13 bases left between them. Per germline, CDR1 SNHLY and CDR2 FYNNEI. The CDR3 here is CASSVPEGDNEKLFF. CDR3 nucleotide sequence: TGTGCCAGCAGTGTCCCCGAGGGGGATAATGAAAAACTGTTTTTT.

CDR3 DNA sequence: TGTGCCACCAGCAGAGATTACAAAACCTACGAGCAGTACTTC. Translating gives CATSRDYKTYEQYF. This chain joins TRBV15 and TRBJ2-7; D call uncertain. Germline assignment: CDR1 LNHNV and CDR2 YYDKDF (reference sequence). This CDR3 is 14 amino acids long. With 0 bases removed from V and 2 bases from J, the gap between germline ends came to 8 bases.

This clone was recorded a few times. The chain uses TRBV6-4 and TRBJ2-1, with 14 bases that match TRBD2. The CDR3 covers 16 residues. J lost 6 bases, V lost 6 bases, and 7 bases had no gene match. Germline values: CDR1 MRHNA, CDR2 SNTAGT. In DNA, the CDR3 is TGTGCCAGCAGCGTGTCCGGGACTAGCGGGAGCAATGAGCAGTTCTTC. It yields the protein CASSVSGTSGSNEQFF.

The chain joins TRBV7-9 to TRBJ2-1; 16 positions match TRBD2. Germline-derived CDR1 and CDR2 are SEHNR and FQNEAQ (reference sequence). V dropped 3 bases and J dropped 5; count of bases not matched to a gene: 7. This CDR3 is 18 amino acids long. The CDR3 protein is CASSLGLAGGPKHNEQFF. In DNA form, the CDR3 reads TGTGCCAGCAGCTTGGGACTAGCGGGGGGGCCGAAACACAATGAGCAGTTCTTC.

This sequence joins TRBV7-2 and TRBJ1-4, with 9 bases identical to TRBD1. The CDR3 contains 16 residues. Germline-derived CDR1 and CDR2 are SGHTA and FQGNSA. Germline trimming cut 4 bases from V and 7 bases from J; bases unmatched to any gene: 10. The CDR3 DNA reads TGTGCCAGCAGCTCGATCACCGGGACAGGGAGTGAAAAACTGTTTTTT. It specifies CASSSITGTGSEKLFF. Full variable domain (outside the CDR3, taken from reference TRBV7-2 and TRBJ1-4): GAGVSQSPSNKVTEKGKDVELRCDPISGHTALYWYRQSLGQGLEFLIYFQGNSAPDKSGLPSDRFSAERTGGSVSTLTIQRTQQEDSAVYLCASSSITGTGSEKLFFGSGTQLSVL.

This chain joins TRBV18 and TRBJ2-7; TRBD2 aligns across 8 bases. V shed 2 bases and J 0 bases; nucleotides not matched to a gene: 3. CDR1 is KGHSH, CDR2 LQKENI, per germline. CDR3 size: 15 residues. CDR3 nucleotide sequence: TGTGCCAGCTCACCAGACAGCGGGAGCTCCTACGAGCAGTACTTC. Residues: CASSPDSGSSYEQYF.

The chain is built from TRBV9 and TRBJ1-1; D ambiguous. The germline V gene encodes CDR1 SGDLS and CDR2 YYNGEE. Trimming removed 0 bases from V and 8 bases from J, with 11 bases in between. The CDR3 is 13 residues long. The CDR3 region is CASSVDNGGEAFF. The CDR3 DNA sequence: TGTGCCAGCAGCGTAGATAACGGCGGGGAAGCTTTCTTT.

The CDR3 here is CASTVDRFYGYTF. The CDR3 region has the DNA TGTGCCAGTACCGTGGACAGGTTCTATGGCTACACCTTC. The chain links TRBV19 to TRBJ1-2, with 7 bases matching TRBD1. This CDR3 region has 13 residues. V lost 7 bases to trimming and J lost 4 bases; unmatched junction nucleotides: 6. The germline V gene encodes CDR1 LNHDA and CDR2 SQIVND (reference sequence).

The CDR3 region is CASSVSMSSYNSPLHF. The CDR3 DNA reads TGTGCCAGCAGTGTTAGCATGAGCTCCTATAATTCACCCCTCCACTTT. V usage is TRBV2 and J usage is TRBJ1-6; D gene ambiguous. Germline assignment: CDR1 SNHLY and CDR2 FYNNEI. V lost 4 bases to trimming and J lost 0 bases, with 10 bases between them. The CDR3 contains 16 residues.

The chain is built from TRBV7-3 and TRBJ1-1, with 9 positions matching TRBD1. J was trimmed by 10 bases and V by 4 bases; bases with no gene match: 10. The CDR3 sequence is 14 residues long. Per the germline V gene, CDR1 is SGHTA and CDR2 is FQGTGA. The chain's CDR3 is CASSSTPTGGAAFF. CDR3 nucleotide sequence: TGTGCCAGCAGCTCAACCCCGACAGGGGGTGCAGCTTTCTTT. The complete variable domain, with remaining parts taken from reference TRBV7-3 and TRBJ1-1, reads GAGVSQTPSNKVTEKGKYVELRCDPISGHTALYWYRQSLGQGPEFLIYFQGTGAADDSGLPNDRFFAVRPEGSVSTLKIQRTERGDSAVYLCASSSTPTGGAAFFGQGTRLTVV.

The V gene is TRBV12-5, the J gene TRBJ1-2; a possible D gene is TRBD1 (5 bases). Germline V gives CDR1 LGHNT, CDR2 FRNRAP. There are 15 residues in the CDR3. The V end was cut by 5 bases, the J end by 4 bases, with 17 bases between. The CDR3, as DNA: TGTGCTAGTGGTCCCGGCGGGAGGGACCTCTATGGCTACACCTTC. This codes for CASGPGGRDLYGYTF. The entire variable domain, with the rest obtained from reference TRBV12-5 and TRBJ1-2, is as follows: DARVTQTPRHKVTEMGQEVTMRCQPILGHNTVFWYRQTMMQGLELLAYFRNRAPLDDSGMPKDRFSAEMPDATLATLKIQPSEPRDSAVYFCASGPGGRDLYGYTFGSGTRLTVV.

The chain recombines TRBV5-1 with TRBJ1-2; 8 bases match TRBD1. This CDR3 has 15 residues. Per the germline V gene, CDR1 is SGHRS and CDR2 is YFSETQ. Trimming removed 4 bases from V and 1 base from J; junction bases left unmatched: 6. CDR3 nucleotide sequence: TGCGCCAGCAGCCCGGGGACAGGAAATAACTATGGCTACACCTTC. Translating it yields CASSPGTGNNYGYTF.

The chain's CDR3 is CASSSGLANEQFF. CDR3 DNA sequence: TGTGCCAGCAGCTCGGGACTAGCGAATGAGCAGTTCTTC. The rearrangement links TRBV7-7 to TRBJ2-1; 10 bases are shared with TRBD2. Trimming at V came to 4 bases and at J to 7 bases, leaving 1 base not matched to a gene. Germline loops: CDR1 SSHAT, CDR2 FNYEAQ (reference sequence). The CDR3 consists of 13 residues.

This chain joins TRBV11-2 and TRBJ2-7; TRBD2 matches at 9 bases. Germline V CDR1 and CDR2: SGHAT, FQNNGV. Trimming took 5 bases from V and 4 from J; bases not matched to a gene: 12. The CDR3 runs 16 residues. CDR3 sequence (DNA): TGTGCCAGCAGCCCTGGGGCTAGCGGGACTTTTTACGAGCAGTACTTC. Encoded protein: CASSPGASGTFYEQYF.

The chain combines TRBV28 with TRBJ2-1, with 8 nucleotides matching TRBD2. CDR1 is MDHEN and CDR2 is SYDVKM in the germline V gene. The CDR3 runs to 13 residues. J lost 3 bases, V lost 8 bases, and 3 bases had no gene match. DNA of the CDR3: TGTGCCAGCCGGGAGGGGGGCTACAATGAGCAGTTCTTC. Its translation: CASREGGYNEQFF.

The chain joins TRBV27 to TRBJ1-6, with 7 positions matching TRBD1. The CDR3 totals 14 residues. V lost 7 bases and J lost 5; bases outside the gene matches: 5. Germline V gene sequence: CDR1 MNHEY, CDR2 SMNVEV (reference sequence). The CDR3 is CASTLDRDNSPLHF. CDR3 nucleotides: TGTGCCAGCACCCTTGACAGGGATAATTCACCCCTCCACTTT.